A selection of T cell receptor beta chains follows, all from one sample in a study of cytomegalovirus exposure and HLA in healthy donors. Sequenced by immunoSEQ multiplex PCR; TCRdb stores in-frame clones only, minus some. This repertoire shows 150,000 or so clones, roughly 82% found once; its top ten account for more than 6.5%. Sequencing used PBMCs. The source of these receptors is a woman between 50 and 59 years old in good health and CMV-seropositive. CDR3s include the opening cysteine and the closing phenylalanine or tryptophan. The D gene is left open where the match is weak. Rows give clone size only sometimes, using once, few, many, or a class for an expanded clone.

CDR3aa: CASRRGQGAHYEQYF
CDR3nt: TGTGCCAGCAGGAGGGGACAGGGGGCGCACTACGAGCAGTACTTC
abundance: -
v_gene: TRBV6-5
j_gene: TRBJ2-7
len: 15
d_gene: TRBD1

CDR3aa: CASSLAVSGGREQFF
CDR3nt: TGTGCCAGCAGCTTAGCAGTTAGCGGGGGTCGTGAGCAGTTCTTC
abundance: -
v_gene: TRBV7-2
j_gene: TRBJ2-1
len: 15
d_gene: TRBD2

CDR3aa: CASTPGGSTYNEQFF
CDR3nt: TGTGCCAGTACCCCGGGTGGGTCTACCTACAATGAGCAGTTCTTC
abundance: few
v_gene: TRBV19
j_gene: TRBJ2-1
len: 15
d_gene: -

CDR3aa: CASSITGKQPQHF
CDR3nt: TGTGCCAGCAGCATAACAGGGAAACAGCCCCAGCATTTT
abundance: -
v_gene: TRBV6-1
j_gene: TRBJ1-5
len: 13
d_gene: -

CDR3aa: CASSLDRTSWEWQYF
CDR3nt: TGTGCCAGCAGCTTAGATAGAACGAGTTGGGAGTGGCAGTACTTC
abundance: -
v_gene: TRBV11-2
j_gene: TRBJ2-7
len: 15
d_gene: -

CDR3aa: CASSAREGGLVNTEAFF
CDR3nt: TGTGCCAGCAGCGCCCGCGAGGGGGGGCTGGTGAACACTGAAGCTTTCTTT
abundance: -
v_gene: TRBV9
j_gene: TRBJ1-1
len: 17
d_gene: -

CDR3aa: CASSQDPRSNEQFF
CDR3nt: TGTGCCAGCAGCCAAGACCCGCGTAGCAATGAGCAGTTCTTC
abundance: -
v_gene: TRBV4-2
j_gene: TRBJ2-1
len: 14
d_gene: -

CDR3aa: CASRVVGQGATGELFF
CDR3nt: TGTGCCAGTAGAGTCGTGGGACAGGGGGCCACCGGGGAGCTGTTTTTT
abundance: -
v_gene: TRBV19
j_gene: TRBJ2-2
len: 16
d_gene: TRBD1

CDR3aa: CAISDLPRRGNEQFF
CDR3nt: TGTGCCATCAGTGACCTACCCCGCCGGGGAAATGAGCAGTTCTTC
abundance: once
v_gene: TRBV10-3
j_gene: TRBJ2-1
len: 15
d_gene: -

CDR3aa: CASRATGIHGYTF
CDR3nt: TGTGCCAGTAGAGCAACAGGGATACATGGCTACACCTTC
abundance: -
v_gene: TRBV19
j_gene: TRBJ1-2
len: 13
d_gene: -

CDR3aa: CASSVSGGTQYF
CDR3nt: TGTGCCAGCAGTGTTTCGGGGGGGACTCAGTACTTC
abundance: -
v_gene: TRBV2
j_gene: TRBJ2-4
len: 12
d_gene: TRBD2

CDR3aa: CASSATGRNTGELFF
CDR3nt: TGCGCCAGCAGTGCTACAGGGAGGAACACCGGGGAGCTGTTTTTT
abundance: -
v_gene: TRBV10-1
j_gene: TRBJ2-2
len: 15
d_gene: -

CDR3aa: CASSSPRGDSYNEQFF
CDR3nt: TGTGCCAGCAGCTCGCCACGGGGGGACTCCTACAATGAGCAGTTCTTC
abundance: -
v_gene: TRBV7-9
j_gene: TRBJ2-1
len: 16
d_gene: TRBD2

CDR3aa: CASSIASGYEQYF
CDR3nt: TGTGCCAGTAGTATAGCTTCAGGCTACGAGCAGTACTTC
abundance: -
v_gene: TRBV19
j_gene: TRBJ2-7
len: 13
d_gene: -

CDR3aa: CASSLDSTTNEKLFF
CDR3nt: TGCGCCAGCAGCTTGGACAGCACAACTAATGAAAAACTGTTTTTT
abundance: -
v_gene: TRBV5-1
j_gene: TRBJ1-4
len: 15
d_gene: -

CDR3aa: CASSLWGGQAGELFF
CDR3nt: TGTGCCAGCAGTTTATGGGGGGGGCAGGCCGGGGAGCTGTTTTTT
abundance: -
v_gene: TRBV28
j_gene: TRBJ2-2
len: 15
d_gene: -

CDR3aa: CAIRAQRGGVSDTQYF
CDR3nt: TGTGCCATCAGGGCCCAGCGGGGTGGGGTATCAGATACGCAGTATTTT
abundance: -
v_gene: TRBV10-3
j_gene: TRBJ2-3
len: 16
d_gene: TRBD2